Following are 15 T cell receptor beta chains from one sample sequenced in a study of cytomegalovirus exposure and HLA in healthy donors. The PCR had 60 Vbeta and 13 Jbeta primers. Here immunoSEQ multiplex PCR was the method, and the copy in TCRdb shows in-frame clones only, minus some. The table shows about 120,000 clones, with about 68% occurring only once. Sequencing used PBMCs. The receptors come from a man aged 35 to 55 in good health and CMV-seropositive.

This clone has a single count. The chain uses TRBV12-5 and TRBJ1-4, with 7 positions matching TRBD1. The CDR3 extends over 19 amino acids. With V trimmed by 2 bases and J by 3 bases, 15 bases remained unmatched. Germline CDR1 LGHNT, CDR2 FRNRAP. This CDR3 reads CASGLTRQGLLSANEKLFF. CDR3 coding DNA: TGTGCTAGTGGTTTGACCAGACAGGGCTTGTTATCAGCTAATGAAAAACTGTTTTTT. The variable domain in full, with the rest retrieved from reference TRBV12-5 and TRBJ1-4, is DARVTQTPRHKVTEMGQEVTMRCQPILGHNTVFWYRQTMMQGLELLAYFRNRAPLDDSGMPKDRFSAEMPDATLATLKIQPSEPRDSAVYFCASGLTRQGLLSANEKLFFGSGTQLSVL.

This chain links TRBV28 with TRBJ2-7, with TRBD1 as a possible D gene (6 bases). The CDR3 contains 14 residues. V lost 7 bases and J lost 1, with 14 bases in between. Germline values: CDR1 MDHEN, CDR2 SYDVKM. The CDR3 reads CASTPGTQSYEQYF. CDR3 coding DNA: TGTGCCAGCACCCCCGGGACACAGTCCTACGAGCAGTACTTC.

Concerning this clone itself: An end of the junction differs from the germline gene, which may be a read error. This chain joins TRBV29-1 and TRBJ1-1; D unresolved. Germline V gene sequence: CDR1 SQVTM, CDR2 ANQGSEA. CDR3 length: 11 residues. DNA of the CDR3: TGCAGCATTGAATCGGGCACTGAAGCTTTCTTT. The encoded protein is CSIESGTEAFF. Filled out from reference TRBV29-1 and TRBJ1-1, the complete variable domain reads SAVISQKPSRDICQRGTSLTIQCQVDSQVTMMFWYRQQPGQSLTLIATANQGSEATYESGFVIDKFPISRPNLTFSTLTVSNMSPEDSSIYLCSIESGTEAFFGQGTRLTVV.

CDR3 region: CASSLHGEAFTYEQYF. The CDR3 coding sequence is TGTGCCAGCAGCTTACATGGGGAGGCCTTTACCTACGAGCAGTACTTC. The chain carries TRBV7-6 and TRBJ2-7; TRBD2 might be the D (6 bases). The V and J ends lost 2 bases and 2 bases respectively, with 16 bases between them. Germline CDR1 and CDR2: SGHVS and FNYEAQ. The CDR3 contains 16 residues.

The chain has TRBV19 and TRBJ2-2; 12 positions agree with TRBD1. J lost 2 bases, V lost 5 bases, and 9 bases had no gene match. The CDR3 consists of 18 residues. The V gene's germline CDR1 is LNHDA and CDR2 SQIVND (reference sequence). The CDR3, as DNA: TGTGCCAGTAGTCCTATAGGGACAGGGGGCACAAACACCGGGGAGCTGTTTTTT. Translated: CASSPIGTGGTNTGELFF.

V gene TRBV6-5 combines with J gene TRBJ2-7, with D perhaps TRBD2 (6 bases). V lost 2 bases to trimming and J lost 4 bases, with 12 bases between them. There are 14 residues in the CDR3. CDR1 is MNHEY and CDR2 is SVGAGI in the germline V gene. The CDR3 sequence: CASSYPGRRYEQYF. The DNA of the CDR3 is TGTGCCAGCAGTTACCCCGGGAGAAGGTACGAGCAGTACTTC.

The CDR3 DNA reads TGTGCCAGCTCCTCCAGGGGGCTTTGGGGCTACACCTTC. This codes for CASSSRGLWGYTF. This chain uses TRBV18 with TRBJ1-2; 8 bases agree with TRBD1. Germline CDR1 KGHSH, CDR2 LQKENI. This CDR3 comprises 13 residues. V was pared by 6 bases and J by 8 bases, with 8 bases of the junction left unmatched.

This rearrangement joins TRBV5-1 to TRBJ2-7; 9 bases line up with TRBD2. There are 15 residues in the CDR3. In germline, CDR1 is SGHRS, CDR2 YFSETQ. With V trimmed by 0 bases and J by 2 bases, 3 bases remained unmatched. The CDR3 sequence: CASSLGSSGAYEQYF. The CDR3 DNA reads as TGCGCCAGCAGCTTGGGGTCTAGCGGGGCCTACGAGCAGTACTTC. The full variable domain, its missing parts supplied by reference TRBV5-1 and TRBJ2-7, is KAGVTQTPRYLIKTRGQQVTLSCSPISGHRSVSWYQQTPGQGLQFLFEYFSETQRNKGNFPGRFSGRQFSNSRSEMNVSTLELGDSALYLCASSLGSSGAYEQYFGPGTRLTVT.

This clone has just a few counts. This chain links TRBV19 with TRBJ1-1; D is uncertain. CDR1 is LNHDA, CDR2 SQIVND, per germline (reference sequence). Trimming pared 11 bases from V and 1 base from J, leaving 17 bases between. The CDR3 extends over 14 amino acids. The CDR3 region is CAPRIRGSNTEAFF. In nucleotides, the CDR3 is TGTGCCCCACGGATCCGGGGTTCGAACACTGAAGCTTTCTTT.

This chain uses TRBV25-1 with TRBJ1-2, with D maybe TRBD1 (6 bases). V lost 6 bases, J lost 4 bases, and 12 bases lay in between. The CDR3 is 13 residues long. CDR1 and CDR2 (germline): MGHDK, SYGVNS. The CDR3: CASSRGAGYGYTF. CDR3 sequence (DNA): TGTGCCAGCAGCCGGGGGGCTGGCTATGGCTACACCTTC.

There are a few counts of this clone. V gene TRBV27 combines with J gene TRBJ2-7, with 8 positions matching TRBD1. Germline CDR1 and CDR2: MNHEY and SMNVEV (reference sequence). The CDR3 totals 16 residues. The V gene end was trimmed by 2 bases and the J gene end by 0 bases; junction bases not matched to a gene: 6. The CDR3 loop is CASSLGGQGSSYEQYF. Written as DNA, the CDR3 is TGTGCCAGCAGTTTAGGCGGACAGGGAAGCTCCTACGAGCAGTACTTC.

This sequence joins TRBV7-2 and TRBJ2-5, with 8 nucleotides matching TRBD2. The J call is doubtful: the DNA matches TRBJ2-7 better. Germline CDR1 is SGHTA and CDR2 is FQGNSA. The CDR3 runs 14 residues. CDR3 loop: CASSYSGDSYEQYF. For the CDR3, the DNA is TGTGCCAGCAGCTATAGCGGGGACTCCTACGAGCAGTACTTC.

The V gene is TRBV5-1, the J gene TRBJ2-1, with 9 bases lining up with TRBD2. The length of the CDR3 is 14 residues. Losses at the gene ends were 4 bases for V and 3 bases for J; bases not matched to a gene: 2. The V gene's germline CDR1 is SGHRS and CDR2 YFSETQ. CDR3 amino acids: CASSASGDYNEQFF. Written as DNA, the CDR3 is TGCGCCAGCAGCGCTAGCGGGGACTACAATGAGCAGTTCTTC.

V gene TRBV18 combines with J gene TRBJ2-3; maybe TRBD1 (5 bases). V was cut by 4 bases and J by 0 bases, with 11 bases left in between. The germline gives CDR1 KGHSH, CDR2 LQKENI. This CDR3 spans 15 amino acids. In nucleotides, the CDR3 is TGTGCCAGCTCACTTCAGGGTCGGAGCACAGATACGCAGTATTTT. It yields the protein CASSLQGRSTDTQYF.

This chain joins TRBV29-1 and TRBJ2-1; tentative D call: TRBD2 (5 bases). Per germline, CDR1 SQVTM and CDR2 ANQGSEA. The V and J ends lost 5 bases and 6 bases respectively, with 17 bases between them. There are 14 residues in the CDR3. For the CDR3, the DNA is TGCAGCGTTAGCGGCCGGGGTTCGGCCAATGAGCAGTTCTTC. It translates to CSVSGRGSANEQFF.